This T cell receptor beta chain was obtained from a study of technical replicates of blood from four donors. V lost 1 base and J lost 5; bases outside the gene matches: 11. CDR3 size: 17 residues. From germline, CDR1 is SGHRS and CDR2 YFSETQ. The data were produced by immunoSEQ multiplex PCR, yet TCRdb's version contains in-frame clones alone and is incomplete. The table shows about 56,000 clones, with around 93% occurring only once. The TCR comes from a human donor in good health. Some clones in this sample may be carry-over from other donors' samples. The chain couples TRBV5-1 to TRBJ1-4; 7 nucleotides agree with TRBD1. Source material: PBMCs. CDR3 bases: TGCGCCAGCAGCTTGAATCCGGTCCAGGGACAGAATGAAAAACTGTTTTTT. Its protein is CASSLNPVQGQNEKLFF.